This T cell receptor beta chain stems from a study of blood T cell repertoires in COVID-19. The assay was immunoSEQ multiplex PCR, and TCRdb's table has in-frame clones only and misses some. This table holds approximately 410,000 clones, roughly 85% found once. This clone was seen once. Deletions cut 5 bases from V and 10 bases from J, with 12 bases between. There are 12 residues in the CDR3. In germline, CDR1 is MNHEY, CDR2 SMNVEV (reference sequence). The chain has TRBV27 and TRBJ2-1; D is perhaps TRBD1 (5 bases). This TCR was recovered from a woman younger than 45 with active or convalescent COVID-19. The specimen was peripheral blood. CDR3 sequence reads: CASSGDWGEQFF. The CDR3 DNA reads TGTGCCAGCAGTGGGGATTGGGGCGAGCAGTTCTTC.